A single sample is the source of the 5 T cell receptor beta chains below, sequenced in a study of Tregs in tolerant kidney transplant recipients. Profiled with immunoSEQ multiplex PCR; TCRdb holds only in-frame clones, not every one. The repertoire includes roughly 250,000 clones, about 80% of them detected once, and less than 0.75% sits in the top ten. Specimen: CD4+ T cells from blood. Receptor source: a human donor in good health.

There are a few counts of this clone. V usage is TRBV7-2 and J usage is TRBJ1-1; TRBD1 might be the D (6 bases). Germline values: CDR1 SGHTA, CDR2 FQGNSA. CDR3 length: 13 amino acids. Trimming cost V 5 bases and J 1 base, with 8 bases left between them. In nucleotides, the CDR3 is TGTGCCAGCAGCAGGGGACAGAACACTGAAGCTTTCTTT. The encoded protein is CASSRGQNTEAFF. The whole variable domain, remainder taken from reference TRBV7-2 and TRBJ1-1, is GAGVSQSPSNKVTEKGKDVELRCDPISGHTALYWYRQSLGQGLEFLIYFQGNSAPDKSGLPSDRFSAERTGGSVSTLTIQRTQQEDSAVYLCASSRGQNTEAFFGQGTRLTVV.

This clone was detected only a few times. The CDR3 loop is CASRQGGSYEQYF. CDR3 coding DNA: TGCGCCAGCAGGCAGGGGGGGTCCTACGAGCAGTACTTC. The V and J genes are TRBV10-1 and TRBJ2-7, with D perhaps being TRBD1 or TRBD2 (7 bases each). This CDR3 comprises 13 residues. Trimming took 6 bases from V and 1 from J, leaving 10 bases between them. Germline values: CDR1 WNHNN, CDR2 SYGVQD (reference sequence).

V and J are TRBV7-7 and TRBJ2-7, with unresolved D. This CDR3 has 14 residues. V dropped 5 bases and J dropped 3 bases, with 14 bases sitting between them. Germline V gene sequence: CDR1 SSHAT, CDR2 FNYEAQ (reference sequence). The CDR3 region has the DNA TGTGCCAGCAGCCCAGGCCCGGCAAGCTACGAGCAGTACTTC. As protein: CASSPGPASYEQYF. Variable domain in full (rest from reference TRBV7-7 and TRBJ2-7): GAGVSQSPRYKVTKRGQDVTLRCDPISSHATLYWYQQALGQGPEFLTYFNYEAQPDKSGLPSDRFSAERPEGSISTLTIQRTEQRDSAMYRCASSPGPASYEQYFGPGTRLTVT.

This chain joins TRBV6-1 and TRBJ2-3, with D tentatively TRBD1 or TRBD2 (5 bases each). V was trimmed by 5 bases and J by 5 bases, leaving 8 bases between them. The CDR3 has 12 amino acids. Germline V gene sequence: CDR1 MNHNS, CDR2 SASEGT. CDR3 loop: CASSPGGDTQYF. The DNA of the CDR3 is TGTGCCAGCAGTCCTGGGGGAGATACGCAGTATTTT.

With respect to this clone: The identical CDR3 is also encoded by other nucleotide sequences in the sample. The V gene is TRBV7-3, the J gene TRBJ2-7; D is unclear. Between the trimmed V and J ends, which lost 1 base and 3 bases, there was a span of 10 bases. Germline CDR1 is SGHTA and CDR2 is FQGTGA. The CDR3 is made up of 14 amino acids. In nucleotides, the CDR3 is TGTGCCAGCAGCTTAATATATATCGGCTACGAGCAGTACTTC. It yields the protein CASSLIYIGYEQYF.